This T cell receptor (beta chain) originates from a study of cytomegalovirus exposure and HLA in healthy donors. The PCR had 60 Vbeta and 13 Jbeta primers. Authors' data handling: Later, an analysis found 65 million to 85 million unique TCR beta chains, and roughly 9.9 million of these were shared. This table comes from immunoSEQ multiplex PCR, and its TCRdb copy is limited to in-frame clones, with some not included. From that table come the V and J calls and clone size; the DNA was used to work out D and trimming. Of about 130,000 clones in the sample, over 65% were seen once. Concerning this clone itself: The antigen remains undetermined.

Between the trimmed V and J ends, which lost 4 bases and 8 bases, there was a span of 18 bases. Germline V gene data show CDR1 as SQVTM and CDR2 as ANQGSEA. The CDR3 consists of 15 residues. The study, taken as a whole, reports: Across HLA loci, a later analysis found differing TCR association rates, with DRB1 most and HLA-C fewest. Trimming of TCR beta V- and J-genes showed a link, identified in a later analysis, to a missense DCLRE1C variant. While the bulk of TCR sequences proved rare, some public TCRs turned up in many donors.

Specimen: PBMCs. The sequence derives from a man younger than 30 in good health and CMV-seropositive. The rearrangement uses TRBV29-1 and TRBJ1-6; D call uncertain. The CDR3 is CSVGLDSAGDSPLHF. The DNA for the CDR3 is TGCAGCGTTGGATTAGACTCGGCGGGCGATTCACCCCTCCACTTT.